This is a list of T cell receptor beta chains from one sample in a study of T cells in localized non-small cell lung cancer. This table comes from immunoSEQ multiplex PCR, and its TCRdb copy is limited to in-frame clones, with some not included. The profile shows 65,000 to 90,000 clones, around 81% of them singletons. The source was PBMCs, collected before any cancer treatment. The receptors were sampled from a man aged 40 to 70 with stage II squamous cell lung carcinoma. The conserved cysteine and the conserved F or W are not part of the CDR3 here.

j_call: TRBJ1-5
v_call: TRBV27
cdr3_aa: ASSGLGGGGQPQH

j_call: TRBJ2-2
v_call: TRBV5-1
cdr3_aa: ASSIGDSWTGELF

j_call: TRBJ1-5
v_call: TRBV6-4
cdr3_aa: ASSVDSNQPQH

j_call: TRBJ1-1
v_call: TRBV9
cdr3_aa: ASSVEPMNTEAF

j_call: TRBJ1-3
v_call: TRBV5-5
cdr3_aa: ASSPGTVSGNTIY

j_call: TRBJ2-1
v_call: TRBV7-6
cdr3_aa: ASNSPSGRLYNEQF

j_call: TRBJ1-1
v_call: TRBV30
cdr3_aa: AWNNIWNTEAF

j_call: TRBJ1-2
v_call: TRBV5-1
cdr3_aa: ASSGTGSPMEGYT

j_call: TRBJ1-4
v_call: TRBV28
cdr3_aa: ASRRGPATNEKLF

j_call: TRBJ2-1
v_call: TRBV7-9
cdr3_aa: ASSPGLAGNNEQF

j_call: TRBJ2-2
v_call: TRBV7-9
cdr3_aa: ASSLIGASTGELF